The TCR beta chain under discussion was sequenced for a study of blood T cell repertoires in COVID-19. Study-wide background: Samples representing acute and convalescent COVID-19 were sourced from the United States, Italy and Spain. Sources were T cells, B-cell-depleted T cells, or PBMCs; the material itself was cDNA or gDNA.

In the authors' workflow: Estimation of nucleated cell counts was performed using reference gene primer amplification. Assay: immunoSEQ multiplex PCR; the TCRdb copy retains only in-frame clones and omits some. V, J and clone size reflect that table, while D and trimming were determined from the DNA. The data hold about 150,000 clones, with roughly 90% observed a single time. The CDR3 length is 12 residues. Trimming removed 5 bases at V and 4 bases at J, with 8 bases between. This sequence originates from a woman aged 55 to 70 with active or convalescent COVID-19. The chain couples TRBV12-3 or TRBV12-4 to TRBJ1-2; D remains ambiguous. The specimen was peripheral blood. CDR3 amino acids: CASSPNAYGYTF. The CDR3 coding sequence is TGTGCCAGCAGTCCTAATGCCTATGGCTACACCTTC.